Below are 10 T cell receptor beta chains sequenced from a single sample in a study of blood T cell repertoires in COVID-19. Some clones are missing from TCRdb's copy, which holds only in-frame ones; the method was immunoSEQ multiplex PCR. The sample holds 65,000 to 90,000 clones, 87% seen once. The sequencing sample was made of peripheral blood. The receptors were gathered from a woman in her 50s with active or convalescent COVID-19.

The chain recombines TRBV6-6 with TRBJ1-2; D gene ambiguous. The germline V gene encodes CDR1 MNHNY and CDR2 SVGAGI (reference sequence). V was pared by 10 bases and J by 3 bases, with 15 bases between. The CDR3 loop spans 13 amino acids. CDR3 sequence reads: CATTRGPDYGYTF. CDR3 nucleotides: TGTGCCACCACCAGAGGGCCAGACTATGGCTACACCTTC.

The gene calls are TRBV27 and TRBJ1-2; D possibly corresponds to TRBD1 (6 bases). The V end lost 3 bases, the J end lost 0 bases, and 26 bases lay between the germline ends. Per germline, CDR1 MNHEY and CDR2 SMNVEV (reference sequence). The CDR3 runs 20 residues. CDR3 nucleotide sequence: TGTGCCAGCAGTTTGAGAAGGGCGAGTCCGACGGGACAAGCTAACTATGGCTACACCTTC. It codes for CASSLRRASPTGQANYGYTF.

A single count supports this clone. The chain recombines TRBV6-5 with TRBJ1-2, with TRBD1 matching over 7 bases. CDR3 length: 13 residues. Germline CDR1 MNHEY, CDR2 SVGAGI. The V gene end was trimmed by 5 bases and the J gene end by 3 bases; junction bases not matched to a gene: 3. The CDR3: CASSRGTDYGYTF. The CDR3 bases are TGTGCCAGCAGTCGGGGGACAGACTATGGCTACACCTTC.

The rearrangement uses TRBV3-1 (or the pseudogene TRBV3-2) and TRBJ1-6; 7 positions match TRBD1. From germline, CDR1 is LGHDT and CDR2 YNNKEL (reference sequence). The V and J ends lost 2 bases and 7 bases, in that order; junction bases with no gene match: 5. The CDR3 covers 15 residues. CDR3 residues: CASSQKTGENSPLHF. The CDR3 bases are TGTGCCAGCAGCCAAAAAACAGGGGAGAATTCACCCCTCCACTTT.

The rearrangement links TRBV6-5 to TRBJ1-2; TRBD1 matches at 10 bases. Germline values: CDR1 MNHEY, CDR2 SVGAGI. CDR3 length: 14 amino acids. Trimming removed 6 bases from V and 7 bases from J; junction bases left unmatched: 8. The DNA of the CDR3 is TGTGCCAGCAGACGAACCGGGACAGGGGTTGGCTACACCTTC. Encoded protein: CASRRTGTGVGYTF.

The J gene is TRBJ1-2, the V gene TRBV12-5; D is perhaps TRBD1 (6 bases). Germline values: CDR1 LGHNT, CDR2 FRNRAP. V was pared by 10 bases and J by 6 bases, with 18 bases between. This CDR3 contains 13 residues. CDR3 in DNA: TGTGCTACCTCCACAGGGTTTGGGAATGGCTACACCTTC. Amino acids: CATSTGFGNGYTF.

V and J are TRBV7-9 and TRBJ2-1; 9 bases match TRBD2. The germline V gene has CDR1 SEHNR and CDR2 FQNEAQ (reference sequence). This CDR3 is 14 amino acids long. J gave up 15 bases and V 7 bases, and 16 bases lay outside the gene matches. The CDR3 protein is CASTGGLASLRVFF. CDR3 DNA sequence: TGTGCCAGCACCGGGGGACTAGCATCGCTCAGGGTGTTCTTC.

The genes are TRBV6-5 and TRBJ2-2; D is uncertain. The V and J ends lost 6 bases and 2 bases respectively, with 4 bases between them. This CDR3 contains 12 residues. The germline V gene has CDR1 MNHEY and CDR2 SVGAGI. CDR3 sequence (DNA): TGTGCCAGCAGCTCTAACACCGGGGAGCTGTTTTTT. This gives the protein CASSSNTGELFF.

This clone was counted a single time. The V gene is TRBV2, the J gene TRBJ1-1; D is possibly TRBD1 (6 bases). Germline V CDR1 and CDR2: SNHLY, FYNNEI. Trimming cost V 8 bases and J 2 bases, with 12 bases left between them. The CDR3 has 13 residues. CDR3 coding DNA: TGTGCCAGCCAGAACAGGGCAAACACTGAAGCTTTCTTT. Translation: CASQNRANTEAFF.

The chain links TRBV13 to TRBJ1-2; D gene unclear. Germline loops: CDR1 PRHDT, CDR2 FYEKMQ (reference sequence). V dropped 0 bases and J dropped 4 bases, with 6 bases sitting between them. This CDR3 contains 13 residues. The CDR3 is CASSLGAGYGYTF. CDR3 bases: TGTGCCAGCAGCTTAGGAGCTGGCTATGGCTACACCTTC.